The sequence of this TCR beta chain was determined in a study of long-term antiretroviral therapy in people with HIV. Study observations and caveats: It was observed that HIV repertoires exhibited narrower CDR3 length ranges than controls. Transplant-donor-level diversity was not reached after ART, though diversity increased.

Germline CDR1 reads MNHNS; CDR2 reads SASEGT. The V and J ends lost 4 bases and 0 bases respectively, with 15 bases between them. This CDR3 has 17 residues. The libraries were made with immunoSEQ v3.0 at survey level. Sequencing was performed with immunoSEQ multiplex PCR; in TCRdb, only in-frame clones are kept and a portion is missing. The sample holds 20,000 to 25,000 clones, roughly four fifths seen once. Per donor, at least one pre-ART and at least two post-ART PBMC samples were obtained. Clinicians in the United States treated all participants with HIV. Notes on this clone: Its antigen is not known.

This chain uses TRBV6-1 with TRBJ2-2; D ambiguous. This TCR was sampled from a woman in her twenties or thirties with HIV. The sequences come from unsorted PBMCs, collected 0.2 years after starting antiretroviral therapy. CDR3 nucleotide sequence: TGTGCCAGCAGTGGAGTAGTTACTTACGCGAACACCGGGGAGCTGTTTTTT. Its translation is CASSGVVTYANTGELFF.